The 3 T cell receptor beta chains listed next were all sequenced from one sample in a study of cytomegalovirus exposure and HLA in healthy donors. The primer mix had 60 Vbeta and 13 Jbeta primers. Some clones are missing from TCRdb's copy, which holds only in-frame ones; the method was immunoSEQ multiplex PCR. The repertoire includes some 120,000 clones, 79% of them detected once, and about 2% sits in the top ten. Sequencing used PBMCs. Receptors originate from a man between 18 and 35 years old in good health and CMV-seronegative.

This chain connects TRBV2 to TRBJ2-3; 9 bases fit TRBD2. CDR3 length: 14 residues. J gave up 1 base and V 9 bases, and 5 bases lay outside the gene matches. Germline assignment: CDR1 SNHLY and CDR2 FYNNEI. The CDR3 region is CARERGAGTDTQYF. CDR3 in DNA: TGTGCCAGAGAGCGGGGGGCTGGCACAGATACGCAGTATTTT.

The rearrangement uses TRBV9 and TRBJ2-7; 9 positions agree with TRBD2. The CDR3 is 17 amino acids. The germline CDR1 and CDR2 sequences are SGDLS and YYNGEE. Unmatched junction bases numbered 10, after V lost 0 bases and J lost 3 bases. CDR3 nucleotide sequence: TGTGCCAGCAGCGTAGCTACGGGGGCTAGCGGGAACTACGAGCAGTACTTC. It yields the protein CASSVATGASGNYEQYF. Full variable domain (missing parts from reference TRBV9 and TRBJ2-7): DSGVTQTPKHLITATGQRVTLRCSPRSGDLSVYWYQQSLDQGLQFLIQYYNGEERAKGNILERFSAQQFPDLHSELNLSSLELGDSALYFCASSVATGASGNYEQYFGPGTRLTVT.

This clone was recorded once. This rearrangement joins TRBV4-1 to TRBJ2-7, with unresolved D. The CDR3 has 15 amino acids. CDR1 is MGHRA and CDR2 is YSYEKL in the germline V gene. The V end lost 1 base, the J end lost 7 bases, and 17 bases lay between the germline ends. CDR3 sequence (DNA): TGCGCCAGCAGCCAAGGCCCGGGCGGAACCCGGGAGCAGTACGTC. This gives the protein CASSQGPGGTREQYV.